The subject of this entry is one TCR beta chain. Its antigen is as yet unknown. The PCR made use of 60 Vbeta and 13 Jbeta primers. Sequencing was performed with immunoSEQ multiplex PCR; in TCRdb, only in-frame clones are kept and a portion is missing. The sample shows more than 80,000 clones, roughly four fifths of them seen only once. These data come from a study of cytomegalovirus exposure and HLA in healthy donors. The study's findings and limits: Reportedly, fewer N-insertions than the roughly 700-donor mean appeared in an Asian-associated ancestry cluster in a later analysis. Highest at DRB1 and lowest at HLA-C, TCR association rates differed among HLA loci in a later analysis.

Germline values: CDR1 SSHAT, CDR2 FNYEAQ (reference sequence). V lost 5 bases, J lost 6 bases, and 8 bases stayed unmatched. The length of the CDR3 is 16 residues. The TCR originated in a female donor in good health and CMV-seropositive. The chain recombines TRBV7-7 with TRBJ2-1; TRBD2 aligns across 12 bases. Sequencing was performed on PBMCs. The chain's CDR3 is CASSLLASGGANEQFF. The CDR3 DNA reads as TGTGCCAGCAGCCTCCTCGCTAGCGGGGGGGCCAATGAGCAGTTCTTC.